The 13 T cell receptor beta chains reported below all come from one sample, sequenced in a study of CD4+ T cells in melanoma. TCRdb keeps only in-frame clones here, not all; method: immunoSEQ multiplex PCR. The table has approximately 9,700 clones, about 59% seen once. Source material: cells from a culture (not recorded whether cultured in vitro). The receptors here all came from a human donor with melanoma.

The table lists this clone with a count of one. The chain recombines TRBV29-1 with TRBJ2-5; maybe TRBD2 (6 bases). The CDR3 is made up of 14 amino acids. V dropped 4 bases and J dropped 1 base, with 13 bases sitting between them. CDR1 SQVTM and CDR2 ANQGSEA come from the germline V gene. CDR3 amino acids: CSVGTMNFQETQYF. CDR3 DNA: TGCAGCGTTGGGACTATGAACTTCCAAGAGACCCAGTACTTC.

This clone turned up a few times. The V call is TRBV30, the J call TRBJ1-5; no firm D call. CDR1 and CDR2 from the germline V gene are GTSNPN and SVGIG (reference sequence). This CDR3 is built from 12 residues. V lost 0 bases and J 10 bases, leaving 10 bases between the germline ends. CDR3 nucleotides: TGTGCCTGGAGTGTCCCCCCGGGACCCCAGCATTTT. It codes for CAWSVPPGPQHF. The entire variable domain, with the rest obtained from reference TRBV30 and TRBJ1-5, is as follows: SQTIHQWPATLVQPVGSPLSLECTVEGTSNPNLYWYRQAAGRGLQLLFYSVGIGQISSEVPQNLSASRPQDRQFILSSKKLLLSDSGFYLCAWSVPPGPQHFGDGTRLSIL.

The chain carries TRBV15 and TRBJ2-3; no reliable D call. The CDR3 length is 14 residues. V gave up 0 bases and J gave up 9 bases, with 13 bases separating them. Germline V gives CDR1 LNHNV, CDR2 YYDKDF (reference sequence). CDR3 protein: CATSRDWASRTQYF. CDR3 nucleotides: TGTGCCACCAGCAGAGATTGGGCGAGTCGAACGCAGTATTTT.

The rearrangement links TRBV18 to TRBJ1-2; 8 bases align to TRBD1. Germline CDR1 is KGHSH and CDR2 is LQKENI. J gave up 7 bases and V 4 bases, and 8 bases lay outside the gene matches. This CDR3 has 14 residues. The CDR3 sequence: CASSQGQGSFGYTF. The CDR3 DNA reads as TGTGCCAGCTCACAAGGACAGGGTAGTTTTGGCTACACCTTC.

This clone was seen more than once but under ten times. The chain has TRBV7-9 and TRBJ2-3; maybe TRBD2 (5 bases). CDR1 and CDR2 from the germline V gene are SEHNR and FQNEAQ (reference sequence). V was trimmed by 3 bases and J by 0 bases, leaving 16 bases between them. The CDR3 contains 17 residues. CDR3 residues: CASSFQWGARSTDTQYF. The CDR3 nucleotides read TGTGCCAGCAGCTTCCAGTGGGGAGCCAGGAGCACAGATACGCAGTATTTT.

This clone was seen more than once but under ten times. The V gene is TRBV2, the J gene TRBJ2-7; 9 positions agree with TRBD1. Germline values: CDR1 SNHLY, CDR2 FYNNEI. CDR3 size: 14 residues. Unmatched junction bases numbered 6, after V lost 3 bases and J lost 6 bases. The DNA for the CDR3 is TGTGCCAGCAGTGAGGGGACAGGGATTACCGAGCAGTACTTC. Its protein is CASSEGTGITEQYF.

This clone was detected only a few times. The chain employs TRBV6-5 and TRBJ1-1, with 7 bases matching TRBD1. Trimming removed 5 bases from V and 4 bases from J; junction bases left unmatched: 4. CDR3 length equals 13 residues. The germline V gene encodes CDR1 MNHEY and CDR2 SVGAGI. In DNA form, the CDR3 reads TGTGCCAGCAGTCAGAGACAGGGCACTGAAGCTTTCTTT. This gives the protein CASSQRQGTEAFF.

The V and J genes are TRBV30 and TRBJ2-1; D is uncertain. The germline V and J ends were trimmed by 5 bases and 6 bases, with 20 bases remaining between them. This CDR3 is 15 amino acids long. The V gene's germline CDR1 is GTSNPN and CDR2 SVGIG (reference sequence). The CDR3 protein is CAWSPFWVEGNEQFF. Written as DNA, the CDR3 is TGTGCCTGGTCCCCTTTTTGGGTGGAAGGCAATGAGCAGTTCTTC.

This clone was observed once. DNA for the CDR3: TGCGCCAGCAGCTTGATGCAGCCGAACACCGGGGAGCTGTTTTTT. Residues: CASSLMQPNTGELFF. The chain uses TRBV5-1 and TRBJ2-2; no clear D gene. Trimming cost V 1 base and J 0 bases, with 7 bases left between them. CDR1 and CDR2 (germline): SGHRS, YFSETQ. The CDR3 has 15 residues.

This clone was counted only a few times. The J gene is TRBJ1-2, the V gene TRBV30, with D perhaps matching TRBD1 (6 bases). CDR3 length: 12 amino acids. V shed 5 bases and J shed 5 bases, with 12 bases lying between them. The germline gives CDR1 GTSNPN, CDR2 SVGIG (reference sequence). As DNA, the CDR3 is TGTGCCTGGTTTGGGGGCTCATATGGCTACACCTTC. This translates into CAWFGGSYGYTF.

The rearrangement links TRBV2 to TRBJ2-4; D perhaps matches TRBD1 (6 bases). CDR1 and CDR2 (germline): SNHLY, FYNNEI. CDR3 size: 16 residues. Trimming pared 5 bases from V and 1 base from J, leaving 15 bases between. CDR3 sequence: CASSPDRSSAKNIQYF. CDR3 in DNA: TGTGCCAGCAGTCCTGACAGGTCCTCGGCCAAAAACATTCAGTACTTC.

This chain joins TRBV18 and TRBJ2-5; D gene ambiguous. This CDR3 region has 13 residues. Germline CDR1 is KGHSH and CDR2 is LQKENI. V was trimmed by 6 bases and J by 4 bases, leaving 12 bases between them. CDR3 in amino acids: CASSPSVGETQYF. The DNA of the CDR3 is TGTGCCAGCTCGCCCTCGGTTGGAGAGACCCAGTACTTC.

The chain is built from TRBV18 and TRBJ1-6, with unresolved D. With 3 bases removed from V and 3 bases from J, the gap between germline ends came to 6 bases. CDR3 length: 14 residues. CDR1 is KGHSH, CDR2 LQKENI, per germline. The CDR3 loop is CASSPEGYNSPLHF. In nucleotides, the CDR3 is TGTGCCAGCTCACCGGAAGGCTATAATTCACCCCTCCACTTT.